This T cell receptor beta chain was observed in a study of blood T cell repertoires in COVID-19. Study as a whole: Collection of acute and convalescent COVID-19 samples took place in the United States, Italy and Spain. PBMCs, B-cell-depleted T cells, or T cells provided the cDNA or gDNA that made up the material.

In the original workflow: Amplification of reference gene primers was used by the study to estimate nucleated cell counts. The protocol was immunoSEQ multiplex PCR, while the TCRdb copy is restricted to in-frame clones and leaves out a portion. V and J calls and clone size come straight from that table; D and trimming were deduced from the DNA. The data contain 80,000 to 100,000 clones, about 84% of them singletons. The germline gives CDR1 GTSNPN, CDR2 SVGIG (reference sequence). V gave up 0 bases and J gave up 4 bases, with 10 bases separating them. This CDR3 region has 13 residues. Source material: peripheral blood. The rearrangement joins TRBV30 to TRBJ2-7, with D perhaps TRBD1 (6 bases). The TCR comes from a man between 60 and 75 years old with acute or convalescent COVID-19. The CDR3 DNA sequence: TGTGCCTGGAGTGTAGCAGGGGCTTACGAGCAGTACTTC. This translates into CAWSVAGAYEQYF.